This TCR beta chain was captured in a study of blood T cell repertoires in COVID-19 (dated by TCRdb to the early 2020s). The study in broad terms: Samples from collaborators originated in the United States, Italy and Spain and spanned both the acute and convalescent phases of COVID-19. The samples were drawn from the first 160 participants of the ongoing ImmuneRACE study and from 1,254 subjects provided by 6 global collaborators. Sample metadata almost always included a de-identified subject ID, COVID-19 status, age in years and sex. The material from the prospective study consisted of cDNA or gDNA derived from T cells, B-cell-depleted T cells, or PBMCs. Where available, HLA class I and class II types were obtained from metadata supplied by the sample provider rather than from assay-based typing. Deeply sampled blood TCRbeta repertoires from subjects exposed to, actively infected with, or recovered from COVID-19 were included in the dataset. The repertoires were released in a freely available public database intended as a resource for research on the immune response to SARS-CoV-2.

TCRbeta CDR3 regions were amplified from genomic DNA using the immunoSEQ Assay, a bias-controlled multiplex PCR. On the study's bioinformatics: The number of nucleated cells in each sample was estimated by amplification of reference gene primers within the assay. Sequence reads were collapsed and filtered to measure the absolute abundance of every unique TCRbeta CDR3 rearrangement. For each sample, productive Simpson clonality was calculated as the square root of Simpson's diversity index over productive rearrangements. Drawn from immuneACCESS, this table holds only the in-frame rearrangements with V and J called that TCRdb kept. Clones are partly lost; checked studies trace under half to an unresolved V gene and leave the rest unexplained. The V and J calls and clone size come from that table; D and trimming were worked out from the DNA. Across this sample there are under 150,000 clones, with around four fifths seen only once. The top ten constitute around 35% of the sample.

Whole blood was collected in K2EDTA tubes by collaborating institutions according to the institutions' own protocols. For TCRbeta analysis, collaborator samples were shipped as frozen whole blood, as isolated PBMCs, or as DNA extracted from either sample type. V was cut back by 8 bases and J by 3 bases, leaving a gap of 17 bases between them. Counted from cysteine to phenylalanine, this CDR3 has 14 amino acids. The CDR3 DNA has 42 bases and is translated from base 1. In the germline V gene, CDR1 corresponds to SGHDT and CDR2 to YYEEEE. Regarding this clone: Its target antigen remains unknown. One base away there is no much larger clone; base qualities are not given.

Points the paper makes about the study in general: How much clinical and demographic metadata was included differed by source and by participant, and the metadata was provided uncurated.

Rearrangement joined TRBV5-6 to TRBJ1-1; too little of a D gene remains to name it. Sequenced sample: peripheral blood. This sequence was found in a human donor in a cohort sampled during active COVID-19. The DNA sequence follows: TGTGCCAGTAGGCCGACCGGGGAGTACACTGAAGCTTTCTTT. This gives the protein CASRPTGEYTEAFF.